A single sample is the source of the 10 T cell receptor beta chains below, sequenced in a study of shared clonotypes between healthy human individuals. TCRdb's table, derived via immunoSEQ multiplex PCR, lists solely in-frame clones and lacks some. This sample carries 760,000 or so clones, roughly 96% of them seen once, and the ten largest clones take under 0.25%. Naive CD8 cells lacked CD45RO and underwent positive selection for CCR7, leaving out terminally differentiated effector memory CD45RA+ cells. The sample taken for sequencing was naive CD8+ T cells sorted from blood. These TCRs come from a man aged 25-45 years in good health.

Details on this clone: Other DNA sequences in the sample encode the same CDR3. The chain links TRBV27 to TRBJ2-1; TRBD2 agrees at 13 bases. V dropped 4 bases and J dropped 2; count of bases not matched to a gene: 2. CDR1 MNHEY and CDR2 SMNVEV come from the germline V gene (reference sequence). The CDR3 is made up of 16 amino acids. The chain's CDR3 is CASSSGTSGTYNEQFF. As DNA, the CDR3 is TGTGCCAGCAGTTCGGGGACTAGCGGGACCTACAATGAGCAGTTCTTC.

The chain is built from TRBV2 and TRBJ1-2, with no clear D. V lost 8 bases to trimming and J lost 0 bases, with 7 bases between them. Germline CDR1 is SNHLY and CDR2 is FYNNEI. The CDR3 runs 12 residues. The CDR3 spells CASVGANYGYTF. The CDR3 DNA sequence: TGTGCCAGCGTAGGAGCTAACTATGGCTACACCTTC. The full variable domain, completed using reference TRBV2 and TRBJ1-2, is EPEVTQTPSHQVTQMGQEVILRCVPISNHLYFYWYRQILGQKVEFLVSFYNNEISEKSEIFDDQFSVERPDGSNFTLKIRSTKLEDSAMYFCASVGANYGYTFGSGTRLTVV.

CDR3 region: CASSVEGLAFEQFF. CDR3 coding DNA: TGTGCCAGCAGCGTAGAGGGACTAGCGTTTGAGCAGTTCTTC. The chain has TRBV9 and TRBJ2-1, with 10 bases fitting TRBD2. V trimming: 0 bases; J trimming: 9 bases; junction bases outside the gene matches: 3. Germline CDR1 and CDR2: SGDLS and YYNGEE. The CDR3 extends over 14 amino acids.

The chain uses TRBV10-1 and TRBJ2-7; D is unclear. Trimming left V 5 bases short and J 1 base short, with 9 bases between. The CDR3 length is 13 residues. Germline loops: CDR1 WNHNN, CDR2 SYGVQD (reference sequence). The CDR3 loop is CASSPIGSYEQYF. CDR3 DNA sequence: TGCGCCAGCAGTCCCATTGGGTCCTACGAGCAGTACTTC.

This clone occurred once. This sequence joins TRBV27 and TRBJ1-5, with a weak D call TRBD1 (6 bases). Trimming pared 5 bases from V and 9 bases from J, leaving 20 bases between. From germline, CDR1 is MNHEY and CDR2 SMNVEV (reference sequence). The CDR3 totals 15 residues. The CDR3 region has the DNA TGTGCCAGCAGTGATGGAGGGGGTGCCTTTGGGCCCCAGCATTTT. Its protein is CASSDGGGAFGPQHF.

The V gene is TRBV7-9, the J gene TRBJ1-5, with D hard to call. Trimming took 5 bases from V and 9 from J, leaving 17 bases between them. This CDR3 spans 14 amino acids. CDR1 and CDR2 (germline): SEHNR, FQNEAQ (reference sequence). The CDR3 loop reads CASSPAETRGPQHF. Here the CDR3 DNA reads TGTGCCAGCAGCCCCGCCGAGACGCGCGGGCCCCAGCATTTT.

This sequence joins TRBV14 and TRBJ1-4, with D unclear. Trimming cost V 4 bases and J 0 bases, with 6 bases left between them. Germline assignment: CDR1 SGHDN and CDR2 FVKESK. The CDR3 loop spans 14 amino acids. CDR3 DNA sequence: TGTGCCAGCAGCCTATATGCAACTAATGAAAAACTGTTTTTT. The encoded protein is CASSLYATNEKLFF.

CDR3 region: CLEESYNEQFF. In DNA form, the CDR3 reads TGTCTTGAAGAGTCCTACAATGAGCAGTTCTTC. The chain uses TRBV7-9 and TRBJ2-1; no firm D call. The CDR3 consists of 11 residues. Germline V gene data show CDR1 as SEHNR and CDR2 as FQNEAQ (reference sequence).

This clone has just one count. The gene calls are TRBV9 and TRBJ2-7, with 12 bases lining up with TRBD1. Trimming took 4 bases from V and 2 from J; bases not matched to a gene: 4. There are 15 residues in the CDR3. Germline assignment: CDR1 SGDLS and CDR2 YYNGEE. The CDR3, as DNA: TGTGCCAGCAGCTCAGGGACAGGGGGCCCCTACGAGCAGTACTTC. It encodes CASSSGTGGPYEQYF.

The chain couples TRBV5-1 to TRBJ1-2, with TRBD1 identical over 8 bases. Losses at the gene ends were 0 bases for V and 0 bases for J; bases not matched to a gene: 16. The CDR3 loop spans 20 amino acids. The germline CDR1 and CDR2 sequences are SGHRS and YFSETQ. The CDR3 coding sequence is TGCGCCAGCAGCTTGGGTATCGGACAGGGATTCTCCCAAGCTAACTATGGCTACACCTTC. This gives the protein CASSLGIGQGFSQANYGYTF.